Listed here are 29 T cell receptor beta chains from one sample, sequenced in a study of T cell clones after liver transplantation. TCRdb keeps only in-frame clones here, not all; method: immunoSEQ multiplex PCR. The table shows about 78,000 clones, with about four fifths occurring only once. Sequences were derived from CD4+ T cells from blood, sampled before liver transplant. The receptors here all came from a human donor who received a liver transplant.

The CDR3 sequence: CASSLTSLPNNEQFF. CDR3 DNA: TGCGCCAGCAGCTTGACAAGTTTACCCAACAATGAGCAGTTCTTC. V and J are TRBV5-1 and TRBJ2-1; D remains ambiguous. The CDR3 consists of 15 residues. Per germline, CDR1 SGHRS and CDR2 YFSETQ. V lost 1 base and J 5 bases, leaving 13 bases between the germline ends.

This sequence joins TRBV7-8 and TRBJ2-7, with D perhaps TRBD1 (5 bases). This CDR3 spans 16 amino acids. Per the germline V gene, CDR1 is SGHVS and CDR2 is FQNEAQ. V lost 5 bases, J lost 3 bases, and 20 bases lay in between. DNA of the CDR3: TGTGCCAGCAGCCCGGTACAGGTTGGGCTACTCTACGAGCAGTACTTC. Translated: CASSPVQVGLLYEQYF.

With respect to this clone: Different DNA sequences within this sample yield the same CDR3. The J gene is TRBJ2-7, the V gene TRBV7-8, with a weak D call TRBD1 (6 bases). The germline CDR1 and CDR2 sequences are SGHVS and FQNEAQ. The CDR3 runs to 13 residues. The V end lost 5 bases, the J end lost 4 bases, and 12 bases lay between the germline ends. CDR3 coding DNA: TGTGCCAGCAGCCGGGACACCTTGTACGAGCAGTACTTC. This translates into CASSRDTLYEQYF.

The sample holds many counts of this clone. The rearrangement uses TRBV14 and TRBJ2-6; D is unresolved. V was shortened by 4 bases and J by 0 bases, with 7 bases between the two germline ends. CDR1 is SGHDN, CDR2 FVKESK, per germline. The CDR3 length is 15 residues. Here the CDR3 reads CASSPMLSGANVLTF. DNA of the CDR3: TGTGCCAGCAGCCCCATGCTCTCTGGGGCCAACGTCCTGACTTTC.

This chain's CDR3 is CSAPELETQYF. DNA of the CDR3: TGCAGTGCCCCGGAATTGGAGACCCAGTACTTC. V gene TRBV20-1 combines with J gene TRBJ2-5; D remains unclear. CDR3 length equals 11 residues. Trimming shortened V by 6 bases and J by 5 bases, and 10 bases separated the two germline ends. Germline CDR1 reads DFQATT; CDR2 reads SNEGSKA (reference sequence).

The chain couples TRBV5-4 to TRBJ2-3, with D possibly TRBD2 on 7 matching bases. Germline-derived CDR1 and CDR2 are SGHNT and YYREEE (reference sequence). This CDR3 contains 14 residues. V was trimmed by 5 bases and J by 6 bases, leaving 16 bases between them. The CDR3 here is CASRSRGRGDTQYF. The CDR3, as DNA: TGTGCCAGCAGATCCCGAGGGAGGGGGGATACGCAGTATTTT. Full variable domain (outside the CDR3, taken from reference TRBV5-4 and TRBJ2-3): ETGVTQSPTHLIKTRGQQVTLRCSSQSGHNTVSWYQQALGQGPQFIFQYYREEENGRGNFPPRFSGLQFPNYSSELNVNALELDDSALYLCASRSRGRGDTQYFGPGTRLTVL.

The DNA of the CDR3 is TGTGCCAGCAGTTCCTATCGACAGGGGCGGTACGAGCAGTACTTC. This translates into CASSSYRQGRYEQYF. The chain recombines TRBV6-5 with TRBJ2-7, with TRBD1 matching over 8 bases. V dropped 4 bases and J dropped 4; count of bases not matched to a gene: 9. Germline CDR1 is MNHEY and CDR2 is SVGAGI. The CDR3 is made up of 15 amino acids.

V is TRBV29-1 and J is TRBJ1-4; possibly TRBD1 for D (5 bases). CDR3 size: 13 residues. V dropped 7 bases and J dropped 3 bases, with 12 bases sitting between them. Germline CDR1 is SQVTM and CDR2 is ANQGSEA. The CDR3 spells CSARQPSNEKLFF. The CDR3 DNA reads TGCAGCGCCCGACAGCCCTCTAATGAAAAACTGTTTTTT.

This chain joins TRBV6-5 and TRBJ1-2; 7 bases are a match to TRBD1. J lost 5 bases, V lost 4 bases, and 10 bases had no gene match. The V gene's germline CDR1 is MNHEY and CDR2 SVGAGI. The CDR3 extends over 15 amino acids. The CDR3 sequence: CASSFPGQEKYGYTF. In nucleotides, the CDR3 is TGTGCCAGCAGTTTCCCCGGACAGGAGAAATATGGCTACACCTTC.

This clone was counted a single time. The chain carries TRBV7-2 and TRBJ2-7; 9 bases are shared with TRBD2. V dropped 5 bases and J dropped 5; count of bases not matched to a gene: 10. Germline V gives CDR1 SGHTA, CDR2 FQGNSA. There are 15 residues in the CDR3. The CDR3 nucleotides are TGTGCCAGCAGCACCCAAGCGGGAGGCTTCCACGAGCAGTACTTC. This translates into CASSTQAGGFHEQYF.

The rearrangement joins TRBV29-1 to TRBJ1-3; D call uncertain. CDR1 and CDR2 (germline): SQVTM, ANQGSEA. V was pared by 4 bases and J by 4 bases, with 5 bases between. The CDR3 is 11 amino acids. The CDR3 is CSVASGNTIYF. Here the CDR3 DNA reads TGCAGCGTTGCTTCCGGAAACACCATATATTTT. Full variable domain (rest looked up from reference TRBV29-1 and TRBJ1-3): SAVISQKPSRDICQRGTSLTIQCQVDSQVTMMFWYRQQPGQSLTLIATANQGSEATYESGFVIDKFPISRPNLTFSTLTVSNMSPEDSSIYLCSVASGNTIYFGEGSWLTVV.

The chain links TRBV7-2 to TRBJ2-7; possible D gene TRBD2, 6 bases. CDR3 length: 15 amino acids. The V gene lost 2 bases and the J gene lost 3 bases, with 14 bases spanning the gap. Germline V gene sequence: CDR1 SGHTA, CDR2 FQGNSA. The chain's CDR3 is CASSLQASAIYEQYF. In DNA form, the CDR3 reads TGTGCCAGCAGCTTACAGGCTAGCGCAATCTACGAGCAGTACTTC.

This chain links TRBV11-2 with TRBJ2-2; D gene ambiguous. The CDR3 extends over 13 amino acids. V shed 2 bases and J shed 6 bases, with 7 bases lying between them. Germline lookup yields CDR1 SGHAT and CDR2 FQNNGV. The CDR3, as DNA: TGTGCCAGCAGCTTATTCCGGGCCGGGGAGCTGTTTTTT. This sequence encodes CASSLFRAGELFF. The variable domain in full, completed from reference TRBV11-2 and TRBJ2-2, reads EAGVAQSPRYKIIEKRQSVAFWCNPISGHATLYWYQQILGQGPKLLIQFQNNGVVDDSQLPKDRFSAERLKGVDSTLKIQPAKLEDSAVYLCASSLFRAGELFFGEGSRLTVL.

This chain connects TRBV9 to TRBJ2-1; 7 bases match TRBD1. V lost 4 bases, J lost 8 bases, and 9 bases stayed unmatched. CDR3 length: 14 residues. Per germline, CDR1 SGDLS and CDR2 YYNGEE. The CDR3 reads CASSPDPTGYEQFF. CDR3 coding DNA: TGTGCCAGCAGCCCAGACCCGACAGGGTATGAGCAGTTCTTC.

The chain employs TRBV28 and TRBJ2-7; weak D call: TRBD2 (6 bases). The CDR3 has 14 amino acids. Germline loops: CDR1 MDHEN, CDR2 SYDVKM. V shed 8 bases and J shed 1 base, with 15 bases lying between them. CDR3: CASVEGMLSYEQYF. DNA for the CDR3: TGTGCCAGCGTGGAGGGCATGTTGTCCTACGAGCAGTACTTC.

This clone has just a few counts. The chain carries TRBV28 and TRBJ2-7, with D possibly called TRBD1 or TRBD2 (7 bases each). Between the trimmed V and J ends, which lost 6 bases and 5 bases, there was a span of 23 bases. This CDR3 region has 16 residues. Germline lookup yields CDR1 MDHEN and CDR2 SYDVKM. CDR3 DNA: TGTGCCAGCAGCCCAGGGGGGGCCTCCCTAGGCCACGAGCAGTACTTC. As protein: CASSPGGASLGHEQYF.

This chain joins TRBV5-1 and TRBJ2-6; 11 bases line up with TRBD2. Germline V CDR1 and CDR2: SGHRS, YFSETQ. Germline trimming cut 3 bases from V and 4 bases from J; bases unmatched to any gene: 9. The CDR3 is 18 residues long. In DNA, the CDR3 is TGCGCCAGCAGCTCCTTAGCGGGAGGGCCGTTCGGGGCCAACGTCCTGACTTTC. Translated, it gives CASSSLAGGPFGANVLTF.

The chain has TRBV25-1 and TRBJ2-6, with D uncertain. V lost 6 bases, J lost 1 base, and 4 bases lay in between. Germline V gives CDR1 MGHDK, CDR2 SYGVNS. The CDR3 loop spans 13 amino acids. CDR3 loop: CASRSSGANVLTF. For the CDR3, the DNA is TGTGCCAGCAGGAGTTCTGGGGCCAACGTCCTGACTTTC.

The V and J genes are TRBV6-1 and TRBJ1-5, with a possible D match to TRBD1 (6 bases). This CDR3 is built from 15 residues. V shed 6 bases and J shed 3 bases, with 15 bases lying between them. The germline V gene encodes CDR1 MNHNS and CDR2 SASEGT. The CDR3 nucleotides read TGTGCCAGCAGCCCTCGGGGGGCCAACAATCAGCCCCAGCATTTT. It specifies CASSPRGANNQPQHF.

This clone appeared a few times. CDR3 nucleotides: TGTGCCAGCAGTTTATCAGGACTAAGGGACTACCAAGAGACCCAGTACTTC. Amino acids: CASSLSGLRDYQETQYF. The rearrangement joins TRBV28 to TRBJ2-5, with D possibly matching TRBD2 (6 bases). The germline V gene has CDR1 MDHEN and CDR2 SYDVKM. Trimming pared 1 base from V and 0 bases from J, leaving 15 bases between. The CDR3 length is 17 residues.

The CDR3 spells CASSAAGDRQPQHF. The CDR3 bases are TGTGCCAGTAGTGCGGCGGGGGACCGACAGCCCCAGCATTTT. This chain uses TRBV19 with TRBJ1-5, with D possibly TRBD1 on 5 matching bases. In germline, CDR1 is LNHDA, CDR2 SQIVND (reference sequence). V lost 5 bases, J lost 7 bases, and 15 bases lay in between. The CDR3 is 14 amino acids.

The V and J genes are TRBV9 and TRBJ2-3, with 10 bases that match TRBD2. This CDR3 spans 15 amino acids. Germline CDR1 SGDLS, CDR2 YYNGEE. J lost 5 bases, V lost 0 bases, and 3 bases had no gene match. In nucleotides, the CDR3 is TGTGCCAGCAGCGTAGATCTAGCGGGAGAAGATACGCAGTATTTT. Its protein is CASSVDLAGEDTQYF.

The chain is built from TRBV19 and TRBJ2-1; D assignment may be TRBD1 or TRBD2 (6 bases each). Germline CDR1 LNHDA, CDR2 SQIVND (reference sequence). This CDR3 has 15 amino acids. V was trimmed by 4 bases and J by 8 bases, leaving 18 bases between them. CDR3 loop: CASSRLLRGGDEQFF. CDR3 DNA sequence: TGTGCCAGTAGTAGACTCCTCAGGGGAGGCGATGAGCAGTTCTTC.

The V and J genes are TRBV7-2 and TRBJ1-5, with unresolved D. V shed 5 bases and J shed 2 bases, with 13 bases lying between them. Germline CDR1 and CDR2: SGHTA and FQGNSA. This CDR3 is 15 amino acids long. The CDR3 DNA follows: TGTGCCAGCAGCGACGCGGGGATGGGCAATCAGCCCCAGCATTTT. Its protein is CASSDAGMGNQPQHF.

The genes are TRBV18 and TRBJ2-7; tentatively, D is TRBD1 (6 bases). Trimming removed 1 base from V and 13 bases from J, with 17 bases in between. The CDR3 contains 13 residues. Looked up from germline, CDR1 is KGHSH and CDR2 is LQKENI. The CDR3 loop is CASSPQNRAKIYF. The CDR3 DNA sequence: TGTGCCAGCTCACCACAGAACAGGGCGAAAATATACTTC.

About this clone: Sequence at one end of the junction differs from germline and may be a read error. The CDR3 DNA reads as TGTGCCAGCAGTTTGGGGGACAGGGAGTGGGAGACCCAGTACTTC. Translating it yields CASSLGDREWETQYF. The chain joins TRBV5-6 to TRBJ2-5, with TRBD1 matching 9 bases. CDR3 size: 15 residues. The germline V gene has CDR1 SGHDT and CDR2 YYEEEE.

The genes are TRBV13 and TRBJ2-1; 8 positions agree with TRBD2. Germline V lookup: CDR1 PRHDT, CDR2 FYEKMQ (reference sequence). V lost 2 bases to trimming and J lost 3 bases; unmatched junction nucleotides: 9. CDR3 length equals 17 residues. The CDR3 spells CASSLSGLAGYYNEQFF. CDR3 DNA: TGTGCCAGCAGCTTAAGTGGTCTAGCGGGTTACTACAATGAGCAGTTCTTC.

The chain combines TRBV6-5 with TRBJ1-4; possible D gene TRBD1, 6 bases. The CDR3 spans 14 residues. Per germline, CDR1 MNHEY and CDR2 SVGAGI. The ends were cut back, 5 bases at V and 3 bases at J, with 10 bases in the middle. This CDR3 is CASSTGWSNEKLFF. CDR3 nucleotides: TGTGCCAGCAGTACAGGGTGGTCTAATGAAAAACTGTTTTTT.

The chain recombines TRBV21-1 with TRBJ2-7. TRBV21-1 is reported as a pseudogene. This CDR3 region has 14 residues. The CDR3 sequence: CASSTEGSPYEQYF. Written as DNA, the CDR3 is TGTGCCAGTAGTACTGAGGGGAGTCCCTACGAGCAGTACTTC.